This record covers a single T cell receptor (beta chain). The timepoints at which blood was sampled were baseline, cycle 4 day 1, and cycle 7 day 1. The V and J ends lost 3 bases and 11 bases respectively, with 11 bases between them. This CDR3 has 12 amino acids. CDR1 KGHSH and CDR2 LQKENI come from the germline V gene. Sequencing used immunoSEQ multiplex PCR; TCRdb keeps in-frame clones, though not all of them. The sample carries around 56,000 clones, 86% recorded once. The data were obtained in a study of OX40 agonist ivuxolimab in advanced cancers. Study at large: Aged roughly 23 to 80 with a mean of 60 years, they were about 80% male. A history of anti-PD-1, anti-PD-L1 or anti-CTLA-4 therapy was acceptable, and 40% had some.

The chain is built from TRBV18 and TRBJ2-1, with unresolved D. This TCR derives from an adult with an advanced solid tumor such as melanoma, head and neck, liver or kidney cancer. The sequences come from CD4+ or CD8+ T cells sorted from blood, collected in a trial of the OX40 agonist ivuxolimab. The chain's CDR3 is CASSPAEPKQFF. As DNA, the CDR3 is TGTGCCAGCTCACCGGCGGAACCCAAGCAGTTCTTC. The full variable domain, with the rest looked up from reference TRBV18 and TRBJ2-1, is NAGVMQNPRHLVRRRGQEARLRCSPMKGHSHVYWYRQLPEEGLKFMVYLQKENIIDESGMPKERFSAEFPKEGPSILRIQQVVRGDSAAYFCASSPAEPKQFFGPGTRLTVL.